A selection of T cell receptor beta chains follows, all from one sample in a study of blood T cell repertoires in COVID-19. Assay used: immunoSEQ multiplex PCR; TCRdb lists only in-frame clones, some missing. Of about 200,000 clones in the sample, approximately 85% were seen once. Sequencing input: PBMCs or T cells enriched from blood (not recorded which). The source of these receptors is a man aged 35 to 55 with acute COVID-19. The CDR3 runs from the conserved cysteine through the conserved F or W. Clone size is shown for a subset of rows, as once, few, many or a class of expanded clone.

abundance | j_gene | v_gene | CDR3aa
once | TRBJ2-2 | TRBV11-2 | CASSSLVRTATGELFF
. | TRBJ2-5 | TRBV6-2/TRBV6-3 | CASSYSRSSVYSVGSETQYF
. | TRBJ2-6 | TRBV19 | CASTREGRDVGSGANVLTF
. | TRBJ2-2 | TRBV24-1 | CATSSTNANTGELFF
. | TRBJ1-5 | TRBV24-1 | CATSDLSGGDQPQHF
. | TRBJ2-5 | TRBV6-2/TRBV6-3 | CASSQREGLADQETQYF
. | TRBJ1-1 | TRBV30 | CAWSVLDTEAFF
few | TRBJ2-2 | TRBV6-6 | CASSRSQGQGNTGELFF
few | TRBJ2-7 | TRBV5-1 | CASSWIGTGLNEQYF
. | TRBJ1-6 | TRBV5-5 | CASSLGQGGSPLHF
. | TRBJ1-1 | TRBV4-1 | CASSPRDRKNTEAFF
. | TRBJ2-7 | TRBV29-1 | CSVEDRDRPSYEQYF
. | TRBJ1-4 | TRBV2 | CASRATGANEKLFF
. | TRBJ2-7 | TRBV5-6 | CASSLTVEQYF